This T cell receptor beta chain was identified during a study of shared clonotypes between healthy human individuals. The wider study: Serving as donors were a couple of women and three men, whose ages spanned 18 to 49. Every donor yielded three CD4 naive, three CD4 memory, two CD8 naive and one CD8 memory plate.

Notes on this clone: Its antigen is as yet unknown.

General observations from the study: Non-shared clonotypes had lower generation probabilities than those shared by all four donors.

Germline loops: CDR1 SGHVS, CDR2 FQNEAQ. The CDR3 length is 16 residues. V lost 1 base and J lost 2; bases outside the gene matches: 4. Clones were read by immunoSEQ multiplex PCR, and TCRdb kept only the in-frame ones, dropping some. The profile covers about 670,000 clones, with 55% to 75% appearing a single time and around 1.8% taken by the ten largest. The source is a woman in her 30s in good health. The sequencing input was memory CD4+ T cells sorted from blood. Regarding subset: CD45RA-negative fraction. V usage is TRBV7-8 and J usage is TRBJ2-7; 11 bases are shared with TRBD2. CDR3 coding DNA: TGTGCCAGCAGCTTAGGACTAGCGGGAAACACCTACGAGCAGTACTTC. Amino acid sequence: CASSLGLAGNTYEQYF.